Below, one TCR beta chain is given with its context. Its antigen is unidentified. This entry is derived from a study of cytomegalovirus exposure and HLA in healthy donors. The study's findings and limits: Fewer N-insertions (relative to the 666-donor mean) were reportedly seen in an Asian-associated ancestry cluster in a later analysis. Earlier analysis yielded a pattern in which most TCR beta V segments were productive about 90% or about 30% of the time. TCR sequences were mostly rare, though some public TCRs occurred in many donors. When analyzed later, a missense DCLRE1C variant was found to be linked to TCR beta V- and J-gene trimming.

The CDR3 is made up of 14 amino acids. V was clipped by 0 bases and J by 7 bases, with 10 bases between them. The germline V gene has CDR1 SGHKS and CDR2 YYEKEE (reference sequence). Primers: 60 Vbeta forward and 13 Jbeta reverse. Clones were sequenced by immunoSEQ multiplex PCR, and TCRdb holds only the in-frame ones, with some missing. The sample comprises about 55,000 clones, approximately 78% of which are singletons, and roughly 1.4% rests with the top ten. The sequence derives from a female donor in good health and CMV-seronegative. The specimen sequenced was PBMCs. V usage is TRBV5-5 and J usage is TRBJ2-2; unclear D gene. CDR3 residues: CASSLVRSGGELFF. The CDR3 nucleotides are TGTGCCAGCAGCTTGGTCCGGTCGGGCGGGGAGCTGTTTTTT.